This T cell receptor (beta chain) was identified in a study of shared clonotypes between healthy human individuals (dated by TCRdb to about 2020). Study-level background: The cohort included a few men and two women between 18 and 49 years of age. For each donor, three plates each were used for CD4 naive and CD4 memory, two plates were used for CD8 naive, and one plate was used for CD8 memory. The study deeply sequenced blood TCR repertoires of 5 or 6 healthy adults to estimate repertoire size and the extent of clonotype sharing between individuals. To increase sequencing depth and limit assay-specific biases, different laboratories used diverse techniques to prepare libraries and sequence TCR repertoires. Each donor's leukapheresis produced roughly between roughly 0.9 and 8.9 billion PBMCs.

What the work shows at the level of the full study, not this receptor alone: Pairwise subsampling indicated that sequencing depth was expected to affect the degree of clonotype sharing among donors. Sharing across several donors was observed for around 5% of naive CD4, around 3.5% of naive CD8, about 2.5% of memory CD4, and about 0.4% of memory CD8 clonotypes. Higher generation probabilities were observed for clonotypes shared by all four sorted-subset donors than for non-shared clonotypes. Estimated clonotype richness was generally larger for naive than for memory subsets. Because the study included only a small number of donors, the genetic and exposure-history diversity represented was limited. Rarefaction of sorted-subset datasets indicated incomplete sequencing despite the large sequencing depth. Sampling was restricted to blood, and TCR repertoires in tissue are likely to differ from TCR repertoires in blood.

The donors were healthy, HIV-negative adults who had no recently reported acute infections or vaccinations. All donors were Caucasian adults living in Nashville, Tennessee, USA. CD4+ T cells were enriched by magnetic negative selection; naive cells were then positively selected on CD45RA, and the negative fraction formed the memory subset. Blood was collected by leukapheresis, and PBMCs were isolated by Ficoll-Histopaque density gradient centrifugation and then cryopreserved in liquid nitrogen vapor phase. Analytical flow cytometry was used to check the purity and quantity of every magnetically sorted T cell population. Genomic DNA was isolated from every sorted fraction and measured by UV absorbance on a Nanodrop 2000c. Using the deep immunoSEQ assay, TCR CDR3 regions were amplified from genomic DNA by multiplex PCR. Extracted genomic DNA from each cell subset was distributed evenly across all wells of several immunoSEQ 96-well plates, and each plate was treated as a replicate. Each replicate PCR for sorted subsets received around 210 ng genomic DNA, equal to some 32,000 T cell genomes. The purified libraries were quantified using a Qubit 3.0 fluorometer, sized with a Bioanalyzer 2100, and then quantified again using the KAPA Library Quantification kit. A separate single-read 150-cycle Illumina NextSeq 550 flow cell was used to sequence each immunoSEQ 96-well plate. As for the original processing: Because the immunoSEQ output included only junctional sequences and no quality scores, the filtering could not be the same as the filtering used for full-length reads. Sequences were annotated with PyIR, a Python wrapper for IgBLAST v1.9, using IMGT germline references to assign V/J genes and CDR3. Reads with weak V/J assignments (E-value above 1e-6), missing CDR3, stop codons, out-of-frame junctions, or ambiguous translated residues were removed. A V3J clonotype was defined by an identical inferred V gene, J gene, and CDR3 amino acid sequence. To compute the percentage overlap between repertoires, the number of shared unique clonotypes was divided by the size of the smaller repertoire. Repertoire richness was assessed with RTK rarefaction, the Chao1 estimator, and Recon v2.1 estimates of unobserved clonotypes. Generation probabilities were computed with OLGA for all TCRbeta clonotypes obtained by the gDNA method from a few donors. Sourced from immuneACCESS, this table was stored by TCRdb with only in-frame sequences that have V and J called. A share of the clones is absent; for the studies checked, an unresolved V gene accounts for under half, and the remainder has no known explanation. V, J and clone size are taken as reported in that table, and D and trimming were inferred from the DNA itself. Recorded for this sample are over 2 million clones; 85% to 95% of them occurred a single time. The ten biggest clones cover 0.1% to 0.15% of the sample.

As concerns this clone: Its antigen is unknown. Base-call qualities are not available, and no considerably larger clone is one nucleotide away.

Here V drops 5 bases and J drops 6 bases, and the junction holds 13 bases not matched to any gene. Counted from cysteine to phenylalanine, this CDR3 has 16 amino acids. Just CDR3 DNA is preserved here, 48 bases in frame from base 1. From a lookup of the germline V gene, CDR1 and CDR2 are SGHAT and FQNNGV. Recombination joined TRBV11-2 with TRBJ2-1; TRBD2 lines up with 7 middle nucleotides. The TCR originated in a man aged 18 to 30 in good health. Material for sequencing was naive CD4+ T cells sorted from blood. The cell subset or site label, as the study defines it: CD45RA+ positively selected. The CDR3: CASSMGRGNFGNEQFF. Read as DNA, the sequence is TGTGCCAGCAGCATGGGGAGGGGAAATTTCGGCAATGAGCAGTTCTTC.